A selection of T cell receptor beta chains follows, all from one sample in a study of molecular identifiers for immune sequencing clone quantification. TCRdb reanalysed the PCR reads using MiXCR and keeps one entry per CDR3 protein. Here the sample spans some 320,000 distinct CDR3 sequences, about a fifth being singletons. The sample taken for sequencing was naive CD8+ T cells from blood, with Jurkat cell RNA spiked in. These receptors were taken from a human donor in good health. Some libraries in this study had Jurkat cell RNA spiked in. The CDR3 runs from the conserved cysteine through the conserved F or W. A D gene is named only where the DNA matches it firmly. Not all rows give a size; the values are once, few, many and, for expanded clones, a class.

V	D	length	J	size	CDR3	DNA
TRBV7-9	.	13	TRBJ2-7	.	CASSLAAFYEQYF	TGTGCCAGCAGCTTGGCTGCCTTCTACGAGCAGTACTTC
TRBV7-2	.	15	TRBJ2-1	many	CASSLVWSSYNEQFF	TGTGCCAGCAGCTTAGTTTGGAGCTCCTACAATGAGCAGTTCTTC
TRBV20-1	TRBD2	19	TRBJ2-2	many	CSARDLRPSGRRGTGELFF	TGCAGTGCTAGAGATTTGAGACCTAGCGGGAGACGGGGCACCGGGGAGCTGTTTTTT
TRBV2	TRBD2	15	TRBJ2-3	many	CASSVPSGSTDTQYF	TGTGCCAGCAGTGTTCCTAGCGGAAGCACAGATACGCAGTATTTT
TRBV20-1	.	15	TRBJ2-7	many	CSARDKQAGIYEQYF	TGCAGTGCTAGAGATAAGCAGGCAGGCATCTACGAGCAGTACTTC
TRBV20-1	TRBD2	17	TRBJ2-1	few	CSASPSGGSFSYNEQFF	TGCAGTGCTAGTCCTAGCGGGGGGTCCTTCTCCTACAATGAGCAGTTCTTC
TRBV6-2/TRBV6-3	.	12	TRBJ1-1	many	CASSPLLDGAFF	TGTGCCAGCAGTCCCCTCCTCGATGGAGCTTTCTTT
TRBV20-1	.	12	TRBJ2-7	many	CSARDLEDEQYF	TGCAGTGCTAGGGACCTAGAGGACGAGCAGTACTTC
TRBV4-3	.	17	TRBJ1-4	.	CASSQDASGATNEKLFF	TGCGCCAGCAGCCAAGACGCCAGTGGGGCAACTAATGAAAAACTGTTTTTT
TRBV6-2/TRBV6-3	.	16	TRBJ2-3	many	CASSRPRTEGTDTQYF	TGTGCCAGCAGCCGCCCCCGGACGGAGGGTACAGATACGCAGTATTTT
TRBV11-2	TRBD1	15	TRBJ2-2	few	CASSPRDSNTGELFF	TGTGCCAGCAGCCCACGGGACAGTAACACCGGGGAGCTGTTTTTT